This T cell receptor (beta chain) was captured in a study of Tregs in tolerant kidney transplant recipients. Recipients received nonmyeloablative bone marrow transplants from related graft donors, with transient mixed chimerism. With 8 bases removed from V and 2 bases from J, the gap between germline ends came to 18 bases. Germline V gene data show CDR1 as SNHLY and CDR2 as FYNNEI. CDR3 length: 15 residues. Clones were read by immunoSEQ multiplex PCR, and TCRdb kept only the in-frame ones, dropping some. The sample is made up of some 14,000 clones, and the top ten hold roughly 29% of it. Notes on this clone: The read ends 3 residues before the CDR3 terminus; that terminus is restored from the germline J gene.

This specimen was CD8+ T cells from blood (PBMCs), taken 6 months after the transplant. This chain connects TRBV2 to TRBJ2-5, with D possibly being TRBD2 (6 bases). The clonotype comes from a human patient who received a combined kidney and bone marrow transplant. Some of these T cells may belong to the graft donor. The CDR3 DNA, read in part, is TGTGCCAGCCCCTTTGTGGGGACTCAACAAGAGACC. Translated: CASPFVGTQQET. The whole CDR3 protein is CASPFVGTQQETQYF.